This entry is about one T cell receptor (beta chain). What it binds is unknown. This entry belongs to a study of CD8+ T cells in alopecia areata. Overall study context: Patients received oral tofacitinib, 5 to 10 mg twice daily, for moderate-to-severe alopecia areata. Patients given treatment had severity scored by the percentage of scalp area affected. Whole-study results and caveats: More clonal than normal scalp was lesional scalp, particularly alopecia totalis/universalis. Persistence during tofacitinib was seen for many expanded lesional clones in scalp and blood.

Isolated RNA was reverse transcribed into cDNA used as the sequencing template. Clones were sequenced by immunoSEQ multiplex PCR, and TCRdb holds only the in-frame ones, with some missing. The table records around 99,000 clones, less than 90% of them present only once. Looked up from germline, CDR1 is SGHNT and CDR2 is YENEEA. This CDR3 comprises 16 residues. After removal of 1 base from V and 3 bases from J, the junction contained 5 bases not matched to a gene. Treatment denoted: oral pan-JAK inhibitor, 5-10 mg twice daily. The chain couples TRBV11-3 to TRBJ2-3, with 9 nucleotides matching TRBD2. The receptor was isolated from a human donor with alopecia areata. The sequencing here drew on CD8+ T cells sorted from blood, taken at week 24, from a patient treated with tofacitinib. The CDR3 loop reads CASSLGSGLATDTQYF. In DNA, the CDR3 is TGTGCCAGCAGCTTAGGGTCAGGACTAGCGACAGATACGCAGTATTTT.